These 8 T cell receptor beta chains were all obtained from the same sample, sequenced in a study of blood T cell repertoires in COVID-19. The table came from immunoSEQ multiplex PCR; TCRdb's copy has only in-frame clones and leaves some out. The profile shows 200,000 or so clones, 75% to 90% of them singletons. The sequenced material came from peripheral blood. These receptor sequences come from a man between 65 and 79 years old with active or convalescent COVID-19.

This rearrangement joins TRBV2 to TRBJ2-7; the D gene is possibly TRBD1 (6 bases). Trimming removed 8 bases from V and 3 bases from J, with 14 bases in between. The length of the CDR3 is 13 residues. The germline V gene has CDR1 SNHLY and CDR2 FYNNEI. For the CDR3, the DNA is TGTGCCAGCTCCCAGGGGAGAAGCTACGAGCAGTACTTC. This codes for CASSQGRSYEQYF.

J is TRBJ2-7 and V is TRBV7-6; 7 bases fit TRBD1. The CDR3 runs to 13 residues. J gave up 6 bases and V 5 bases, and 7 bases lay outside the gene matches. CDR1 SGHVS and CDR2 FNYEAQ come from the germline V gene. As DNA, the CDR3 is TGTGCCAGCAGCCAAGGGGCAGGGGGCGAGCAGTACTTC. Translating gives CASSQGAGGEQYF.

The genes are TRBV5-1 and TRBJ2-3; 14 bases line up with TRBD2. V trimming: 4 bases; J trimming: 2 bases; junction bases outside the gene matches: 6. This CDR3 has 17 amino acids. The germline gives CDR1 SGHRS, CDR2 YFSETQ. In nucleotides, the CDR3 is TGCGCCAGCAGCCCGGGACTAGCGGGAGAGCTCACAGATACGCAGTATTTT. This sequence encodes CASSPGLAGELTDTQYF.

In its sample, this clone was seen a few times. The chain links TRBV2 to TRBJ2-2, with 10 nucleotides matching TRBD2. Germline values: CDR1 SNHLY, CDR2 FYNNEI. J gave up 2 bases and V 4 bases, and 4 bases lay outside the gene matches. The CDR3 runs 16 residues. In DNA form, the CDR3 reads TGTGCCAGCAGTGGATTAGCGGGAGGTAACACCGGGGAGCTGTTTTTT. It encodes CASSGLAGGNTGELFF.

The chain joins TRBV5-1 to TRBJ2-5; D unresolved. The CDR3 totals 14 residues. V was trimmed by 0 bases and J by 2 bases, leaving 8 bases between them. The germline gives CDR1 SGHRS, CDR2 YFSETQ. CDR3 amino acids: CASSLGSRQETQYF. As DNA, the CDR3 is TGCGCCAGCAGCTTGGGTTCGCGGCAAGAGACCCAGTACTTC.

In its sample, this clone was seen once. The chain links TRBV25-1 to TRBJ1-2; D gene ambiguous. Trimming cost V 4 bases and J 8 bases, with 17 bases left between them. The CDR3 spans 14 residues. Germline-derived CDR1 and CDR2 are MGHDK and SYGVNS. DNA for the CDR3: TGTGCCAGCAGTGCCCAACTCGGACTGACAGGCTACACCTTC. It translates to CASSAQLGLTGYTF.

V is TRBV27 and J is TRBJ2-5, with 14 bases fitting TRBD2. Germline loops: CDR1 MNHEY, CDR2 SMNVEV (reference sequence). This CDR3 is built from 19 residues. Trimming took 6 bases from V and 5 from J; bases not matched to a gene: 17. The CDR3 sequence is CASRLREGLAGALWETQYF. The CDR3 region has the DNA TGTGCCAGCAGACTTCGGGAGGGACTAGCGGGAGCTCTGTGGGAGACCCAGTACTTC.

The J gene is TRBJ2-1, the V gene TRBV19; TRBD2 matches at 11 bases. From germline, CDR1 is LNHDA and CDR2 SQIVND (reference sequence). The CDR3 has 15 residues. The ends lost 5 bases at V and 8 bases at J; junction bases unmatched: 8. CDR3 coding DNA: TGTGCCAGTAGTGTAACTAGCGGGGGTCGGGATGAGCAGTTCTTC. Translated, it gives CASSVTSGGRDEQFF.